The source of this T cell receptor (beta chain) is a study of PD-L1 blockade in urothelial cancer. For the study at large: Blood analysis occurred 3 weeks (second dose) and 6 weeks after treatment start. Median blood clonality was around 0.08, with tens of thousands of unique TCRs.

Germline V gene lookup returns CDR1 SGHTA and CDR2 FQGNSA. The CDR3 covers 15 residues. The trim removed 2 bases at V and 4 bases at J, leaving 5 bases unmatched. Method: immunoSEQ multiplex PCR; TCRdb's copy keeps in-frame clones and lacks some. The repertoire holds approximately 70,000 clones, with 85% to 90% as singletons. The sample consisted of PBMCs, taken around atezolizumab (anti-PD-L1) treatment. The rearrangement links TRBV7-2 to TRBJ2-3; 8 positions agree with TRBD2. The clonotype comes from a man in his 60s with urothelial cancer. DNA for the CDR3: TGTGCCAGCAGCTTACGGACTAGCCTCGCAGATACGCAGTATTTT. This translates into CASSLRTSLADTQYF.